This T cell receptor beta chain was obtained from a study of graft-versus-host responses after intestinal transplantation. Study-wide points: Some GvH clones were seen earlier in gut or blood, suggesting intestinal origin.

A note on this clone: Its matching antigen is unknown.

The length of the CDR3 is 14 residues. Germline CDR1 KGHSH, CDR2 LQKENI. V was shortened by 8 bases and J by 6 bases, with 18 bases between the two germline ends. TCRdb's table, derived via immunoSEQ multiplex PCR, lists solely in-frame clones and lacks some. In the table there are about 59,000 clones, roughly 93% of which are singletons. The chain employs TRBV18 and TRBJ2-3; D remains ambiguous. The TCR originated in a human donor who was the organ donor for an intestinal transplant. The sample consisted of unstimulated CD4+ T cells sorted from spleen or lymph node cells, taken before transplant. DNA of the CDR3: TGTGCCAGCGGGCCCCCCCTTCCCACCGATACGCAGTATTTT. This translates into CASGPPLPTDTQYF.